One sample yielded the 32 T cell receptor beta chains listed below, sequenced in a study of radiotherapy plus CTLA-4 blockade in lung cancer. Using immunoSEQ multiplex PCR, the repertoire was profiled, and TCRdb retains in-frame clones only, with some absent. The sample holds about 23,000 clones, over 55% seen once. Material: peripheral blood, obtained from a patient treated with radiotherapy plus ipilimumab. Receptors originate from a human donor with non-small cell lung cancer whose response to radiotherapy plus ipilimumab could not be evaluated.

A few counts support this clone. V usage is TRBV10-2 and J usage is TRBJ2-2; maybe TRBD1 (5 bases). There are 15 residues in the CDR3. From germline, CDR1 is WSHSY and CDR2 SAAADI. V gave up 6 bases and J gave up 2 bases, with 13 bases separating them. CDR3 DNA sequence: TGCGCCAGCAGCTATCAACAGGCAAACACCGGGGAGCTGTTTTTT. It encodes CASSYQQANTGELFF.

The chain links TRBV18 to TRBJ2-5, with D uncertain. Germline V gene lookup returns CDR1 KGHSH and CDR2 LQKENI. V was clipped by 3 bases and J by 2 bases, with 10 bases between them. The length of the CDR3 is 14 residues. The CDR3 sequence is CASSPATSQETQYF. The CDR3 DNA is TGTGCCAGCTCACCGGCCACCTCGCAAGAGACCCAGTACTTC.

The chain couples TRBV30 to TRBJ2-3, with D perhaps matching TRBD1 (5 bases). Deletions cut 0 bases from V and 6 bases from J, with 13 bases between. This CDR3 has 14 amino acids. Germline CDR1 GTSNPN, CDR2 SVGIG (reference sequence). The DNA for the CDR3 is TGTGCCTGGAGTGTAGGCCTAGGGGTGGATACGCAGTATTTT. The encoded protein is CAWSVGLGVDTQYF.

The chain recombines TRBV9 with TRBJ2-1; 9 bases fit TRBD2. The germline V gene has CDR1 SGDLS and CDR2 YYNGEE. With 0 bases clipped from V and 7 bases from J, the junction kept 8 bases outside the gene matches. The CDR3 contains 16 residues. DNA for the CDR3: TGTGCCAGCAGCGTAGGCCGGAGCGGGAGGACGAATGAGCAGTTCTTC. Translating gives CASSVGRSGRTNEQFF.

This clone was seen a few times. The V and J genes are TRBV11-3 and TRBJ2-7, with 14 bases lining up with TRBD2. Germline trimming cut 3 bases from V and 3 bases from J; bases unmatched to any gene: 10. The germline gives CDR1 SGHNT, CDR2 YENEEA. This CDR3 region has 18 residues. The CDR3 DNA reads TGTGCCAGCAGCTTTCCGACTAGCGGGAGGGCCAGGGTCTACGAGCAGTACTTC. Protein: CASSFPTSGRARVYEQYF.

The chain carries TRBV5-1 and TRBJ2-1; TRBD2 aligns across 10 bases. The J segment lost 5 bases and the V segment lost 7 bases, leaving 9 bases of the junction unmatched. CDR3 length: 15 residues. Germline CDR1 SGHRS, CDR2 YFSETQ. The CDR3 sequence is CASGPRLAGDNEQFF. CDR3 DNA sequence: TGCGCCAGCGGTCCTCGTCTAGCGGGAGACAATGAGCAGTTCTTC.

The rearrangement uses TRBV27 and TRBJ2-1; TRBD2 agrees at 7 bases. The CDR3 contains 15 residues. With 2 bases clipped from V and 9 bases from J, the junction kept 10 bases outside the gene matches. Per the germline V gene, CDR1 is MNHEY and CDR2 is SMNVEV (reference sequence). CDR3 in DNA: TGTGCCAGCAGTTTAGAAAGGTTGGGGGGGGGTGAGCAGTTCTTC. Translating gives CASSLERLGGGEQFF.

This clone is a singleton in its sample. The V call is TRBV2, the J call TRBJ2-7, with 10 bases matching TRBD1. CDR3 size: 14 residues. The J segment lost 6 bases and the V segment lost 4 bases, leaving 6 bases of the junction unmatched. Looked up from germline, CDR1 is SNHLY and CDR2 is FYNNEI. CDR3: CASSAGTGVPEQYF. CDR3 coding DNA: TGTGCCAGCAGTGCCGGGACAGGGGTGCCCGAGCAGTACTTC.

The rearrangement links TRBV5-8 to TRBJ1-1; no definite D call. V was pared by 0 bases and J by 1 base, with 7 bases between. Germline values: CDR1 SGHTS, CDR2 YDEGEE. CDR3 size: 14 residues. CDR3 loop: CASSLDSSNTEAFF. The CDR3 nucleotides are TGTGCCAGCAGCTTGGACAGCTCGAACACTGAAGCTTTCTTT.

J is TRBJ2-1 and V is TRBV9, with D tentatively TRBD2 (5 bases). Germline CDR1 reads SGDLS; CDR2 reads YYNGEE. The CDR3 is 16 residues long. Trimming removed 4 bases from V and 3 bases from J, with 17 bases in between. The CDR3 is CASSTWLAPDYNEQFF. Here the CDR3 DNA reads TGTGCCAGCAGCACGTGGCTAGCTCCAGACTACAATGAGCAGTTCTTC.

The V and J genes are TRBV6-1 and TRBJ2-7; D is possibly TRBD1 (5 bases). The CDR3 has 15 residues. Trimming removed 1 base from V and 6 bases from J, with 16 bases in between. The germline gives CDR1 MNHNS, CDR2 SASEGT. The CDR3: CASSEGGSFRVEQYF. In DNA form, the CDR3 reads TGTGCCAGCAGTGAAGGGGGCTCCTTTAGGGTCGAGCAGTACTTC.

The chain has TRBV19 and TRBJ2-5, with D possibly matching TRBD1 (5 bases). The J call could be wrong; TRBJ2-7 is a better fit for the DNA end. The CDR3 is 14 amino acids. The germline V gene has CDR1 LNHDA and CDR2 SQIVND (reference sequence). The CDR3 loop reads CASSIRDRIYEQYF. CDR3 bases: TGTGCCAGTAGTATCCGTGACAGAATATACGAGCAGTACTTC.

This clone showed up just a few times. V gene TRBV4-1 combines with J gene TRBJ2-7; D is unresolved. V dropped 0 bases and J dropped 0 bases, with 12 bases sitting between them. The CDR3 runs 16 residues. Germline V gives CDR1 MGHRA, CDR2 YSYEKL. The CDR3 reads CASSQELAVNSYEQYF. In DNA form, the CDR3 reads TGCGCCAGCAGCCAAGAATTGGCGGTTAACTCCTACGAGCAGTACTTC.

The chain has TRBV5-1 and TRBJ2-1; 8 bases map to TRBD2. Trimming removed 2 bases from V and 12 bases from J; junction bases left unmatched: 4. The V gene's germline CDR1 is SGHRS and CDR2 YFSETQ. This CDR3 contains 12 residues. The CDR3 DNA reads as TGCGCCAGCAGCTTACCTAGCGGGCCGCAGTTCTTC. This sequence encodes CASSLPSGPQFF.

The chain employs TRBV13 and TRBJ2-7, with D perhaps matching TRBD2 (5 bases). The ends were cut back, 1 base at V and 7 bases at J, with 17 bases in the middle. This CDR3 is built from 15 residues. The germline gives CDR1 PRHDT, CDR2 FYEKMQ (reference sequence). Here the CDR3 reads CASSLAGEGLWEQYF. The CDR3 bases are TGTGCCAGCAGCTTAGCCGGAGAGGGATTATGGGAGCAGTACTTC.

The chain recombines TRBV5-1 with TRBJ2-1, with TRBD2 matching over 8 bases. Germline assignment: CDR1 SGHRS and CDR2 YFSETQ. The V segment lost 7 bases and the J segment 4 bases; nucleotides outside the gene matches: 13. This CDR3 has 16 amino acids. The CDR3, as DNA: TGCGCCAGCCACGTTAATCCGGGAGGGCCTTACAATGAGCAGTTCTTC. It specifies CASHVNPGGPYNEQFF.

This clone appeared a few times. The V gene is TRBV7-2, the J gene TRBJ1-6; D gene unclear. V was shortened by 4 bases and J by 6 bases, with 4 bases between the two germline ends. This CDR3 is 12 amino acids long. Germline V gives CDR1 SGHTA, CDR2 FQGNSA. CDR3 protein: CASSSGNSPLHF. DNA of the CDR3: TGTGCCAGCAGCTCCGGTAATTCACCCCTCCACTTT.

The genes are TRBV2 and TRBJ2-4; 8 bases match TRBD1. Looked up from germline, CDR1 is SNHLY and CDR2 is FYNNEI. This CDR3 comprises 13 residues. The V segment lost 7 bases and the J segment 15 bases; nucleotides outside the gene matches: 14. For the CDR3, the DNA is TGTGCCAGCACCTTTAACCGGGACAGGCCAATGTACTTC. Translating gives CASTFNRDRPMYF.

The chain links TRBV13 to TRBJ2-1; 9 positions agree with TRBD2. Germline CDR1 PRHDT, CDR2 FYEKMQ (reference sequence). The ends lost 4 bases at V and 4 bases at J; junction bases unmatched: 11. The CDR3 spans 17 residues. This chain's CDR3 is CASSWGAASGVYNEQFF. Here the CDR3 DNA reads TGTGCCAGCAGCTGGGGGGCGGCTAGCGGGGTGTACAATGAGCAGTTCTTC.

The chain links TRBV30 to TRBJ2-7; D is perhaps TRBD2 (6 bases). CDR1 and CDR2 from the germline V gene are GTSNPN and SVGIG (reference sequence). The CDR3 runs 13 residues. V was cut by 5 bases and J by 2 bases, with 13 bases left in between. The CDR3 loop is CAWGRGAAYEQYF. The CDR3 DNA follows: TGTGCCTGGGGGCGGGGCGCCGCCTACGAGCAGTACTTC.

The J gene is TRBJ2-7, the V gene TRBV18, with D possibly matching TRBD1 (5 bases). V lost 2 bases, J lost 2 bases, and 10 bases lay in between. Germline V gene lookup returns CDR1 KGHSH and CDR2 LQKENI. This CDR3 is 14 amino acids long. CDR3 bases: TGTGCCAGCTCACCAGGGGCAACAACCTACGAGCAGTACTTC. Protein product: CASSPGATTYEQYF. The whole variable domain, filled in from reference TRBV18 and TRBJ2-7, reads NAGVMQNPRHLVRRRGQEARLRCSPMKGHSHVYWYRQLPEEGLKFMVYLQKENIIDESGMPKERFSAEFPKEGPSILRIQQVVRGDSAAYFCASSPGATTYEQYFGPGTRLTVT.

This clone was observed a few times. This chain links TRBV2 with TRBJ1-5; D uncertain. Between the trimmed V and J ends, which lost 3 bases and 4 bases, there was a span of 7 bases. Per germline, CDR1 SNHLY and CDR2 FYNNEI. This CDR3 region has 13 residues. The CDR3 spells CASSERTNQPQHF. In DNA form, the CDR3 reads TGTGCCAGCAGTGAGAGGACTAATCAGCCCCAGCATTTT.

The chain couples TRBV5-1 to TRBJ2-7, with 8 bases that match TRBD2. Germline values: CDR1 SGHRS, CDR2 YFSETQ. The ends lost 2 bases at V and 3 bases at J; junction bases unmatched: 10. The CDR3 covers 16 residues. CDR3 in DNA: TGCGCCAGCAGCTTTGATCATAGCGGGGTCAGCTACGAGCAGTACTTC. Its protein is CASSFDHSGVSYEQYF.

The chain recombines TRBV19 with TRBJ1-6, with D possibly TRBD1 on 5 matching bases. There are 15 residues in the CDR3. V dropped 3 bases and J dropped 9 bases, with 15 bases sitting between them. CDR1 LNHDA and CDR2 SQIVND come from the germline V gene (reference sequence). The DNA for the CDR3 is TGTGCCAGTAGTATCATGGGCCCGGGGGGTTCACCCCTCCACTTT. This codes for CASSIMGPGGSPLHF.

The gene calls are TRBV18 and TRBJ2-5; 9 nucleotides agree with TRBD1. TRBJ2-7 matches the DNA end more closely, so the J call is doubtful. Germline assignment: CDR1 KGHSH and CDR2 LQKENI. The CDR3 length is 14 residues. The CDR3 loop is CASSPGTGFREQYF. The CDR3 DNA reads as TGTGCCAGCTCACCAGGGACAGGGTTTCGCGAGCAGTACTTC.

The chain uses TRBV7-2 and TRBJ2-7; a possible D gene is TRBD1 (6 bases). CDR3 length equals 15 residues. Germline V CDR1 and CDR2: SGHTA, FQGNSA. The V end was cut by 5 bases, the J end by 2 bases, with 16 bases between. The CDR3 is CASSPPWDKTYEQYF. The CDR3 nucleotides read TGTGCCAGCAGCCCCCCATGGGACAAGACCTACGAGCAGTACTTC.

The chain employs TRBV2 and TRBJ1-5; D is perhaps TRBD1 (6 bases). Germline V CDR1 and CDR2: SNHLY, FYNNEI. V was trimmed by 5 bases and J by 0 bases, leaving 17 bases between them. The CDR3 is 17 residues long. The DNA for the CDR3 is TGTGCCAGCAGTTTAGGACAGCAGAAATATAGCAATCAGCCCCAGCATTTT. Amino acids: CASSLGQQKYSNQPQHF.

This chain links TRBV5-6 with TRBJ1-6; 8 nucleotides line up with TRBD1. From germline, CDR1 is SGHDT and CDR2 YYEEEE. The J segment lost 8 bases and the V segment lost 4 bases, leaving 8 bases of the junction unmatched. The CDR3 runs to 15 residues. This CDR3 is CASSLGQGWDSPLHF. DNA of the CDR3: TGTGCCAGCAGCCTCGGACAGGGCTGGGATTCACCCCTCCACTTT.

The chain joins TRBV2 to TRBJ1-3; 8 bases are a match to TRBD1. Germline V gene lookup returns CDR1 SNHLY and CDR2 FYNNEI. This CDR3 has 15 residues. After removal of 9 bases from V and 0 bases from J, the junction contained 7 bases not matched to a gene. The CDR3 spells CASGDRPNSGNTIYF. The DNA of the CDR3 is TGTGCCAGTGGGGACAGGCCCAACTCTGGAAACACCATATATTTT.

This chain joins TRBV7-9 and TRBJ1-1; D is unresolved. The CDR3 extends over 16 amino acids. The germline V gene encodes CDR1 SEHNR and CDR2 FQNEAQ (reference sequence). The V end was cut by 6 bases, the J end by 5 bases, with 22 bases between. CDR3 sequence (DNA): TGTGCCAGCAGTAGAGACGGTTGGAGATTGGAAACTGAAGCTTTCTTT. Protein sequence: CASSRDGWRLETEAFF.

The V and J genes are TRBV5-1 and TRBJ2-7, with D perhaps TRBD2 (7 bases). Deletions cut 4 bases from V and 4 bases from J, with 18 bases between. The length of the CDR3 is 15 residues. Germline V gene sequence: CDR1 SGHRS, CDR2 YFSETQ. The CDR3 DNA sequence: TGCGCCAGCAGCCGGGGAGGGGAAGGGGGGTACGAGCAGTACTTC. The encoded protein is CASSRGGEGGYEQYF.

CDR3 loop: CASSQTGVPPYGYTF. The DNA for the CDR3 is TGTGCCAGCAGTCAAACAGGGGTCCCCCCCTATGGCTACACCTTC. The J gene is TRBJ1-2, the V gene TRBV6-5; 7 positions match TRBD1. Unmatched junction bases numbered 10, after V lost 5 bases and J lost 4 bases. This CDR3 comprises 15 residues. Germline CDR1 and CDR2: MNHEY and SVGAGI.